This TCR beta chain was recorded in a study of blood T cells in healthy people across ages. Study findings and constraints: Unknown donor CMV status possibly confounded expanded clonotype changes.

A second PCR of about 7 to 12 cycles used a sample-barcoded 5' primer and a J-beta primer mix. Each cDNA molecule, via a template-switch adaptor with 12 random nucleotides, was tagged. TCRdb passed the 5' RACE reads through MiXCR, listing each CDR3 protein once. The sample lists approximately 900,000 distinct CDR3 sequences, 25% to 30% seen once, with about 10% in the top ten. Concerning this clonotype itself: Its specificity is not known.

Separately, the same data were catalogued under a study of T cells of mothers and their children.

The origin of this receptor is a woman aged 40 to 50 in good health. The specimen was blood.

The CDR3 reads CATGGRQETQYF. CDR3 nucleotides: TGTGCAACCGGGGGCCGGCAAGAGACCCAGTACTTC. The chain has TRBV6-5 and TRBJ2-5; tentatively, D is TRBD1 or TRBD2 (6 bases each). Germline lookup yields CDR1 MNHEY and CDR2 SVGAGI. The CDR3 sequence is 12 residues long.